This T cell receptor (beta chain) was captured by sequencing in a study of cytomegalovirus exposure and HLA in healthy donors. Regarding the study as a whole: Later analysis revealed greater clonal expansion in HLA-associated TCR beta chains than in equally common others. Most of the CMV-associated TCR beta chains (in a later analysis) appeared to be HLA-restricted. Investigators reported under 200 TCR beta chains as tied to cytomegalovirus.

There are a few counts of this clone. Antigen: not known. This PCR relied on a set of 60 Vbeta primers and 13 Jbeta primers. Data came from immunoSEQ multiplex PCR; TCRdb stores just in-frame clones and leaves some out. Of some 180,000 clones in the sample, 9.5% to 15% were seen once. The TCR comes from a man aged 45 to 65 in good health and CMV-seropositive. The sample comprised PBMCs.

The CDR3 nucleotides read TGCGCCAGCAGCTTGGACCACGGGATGAACACTGAAGCTTTCTTT. Its translation is CASSLDHGMNTEAFF. This chain links TRBV5-1 with TRBJ1-1; D is unclear. Germline loops: CDR1 SGHRS, CDR2 YFSETQ. The V and J ends lost 0 bases and 0 bases respectively, with 9 bases between them. The CDR3 sequence is 15 residues long.